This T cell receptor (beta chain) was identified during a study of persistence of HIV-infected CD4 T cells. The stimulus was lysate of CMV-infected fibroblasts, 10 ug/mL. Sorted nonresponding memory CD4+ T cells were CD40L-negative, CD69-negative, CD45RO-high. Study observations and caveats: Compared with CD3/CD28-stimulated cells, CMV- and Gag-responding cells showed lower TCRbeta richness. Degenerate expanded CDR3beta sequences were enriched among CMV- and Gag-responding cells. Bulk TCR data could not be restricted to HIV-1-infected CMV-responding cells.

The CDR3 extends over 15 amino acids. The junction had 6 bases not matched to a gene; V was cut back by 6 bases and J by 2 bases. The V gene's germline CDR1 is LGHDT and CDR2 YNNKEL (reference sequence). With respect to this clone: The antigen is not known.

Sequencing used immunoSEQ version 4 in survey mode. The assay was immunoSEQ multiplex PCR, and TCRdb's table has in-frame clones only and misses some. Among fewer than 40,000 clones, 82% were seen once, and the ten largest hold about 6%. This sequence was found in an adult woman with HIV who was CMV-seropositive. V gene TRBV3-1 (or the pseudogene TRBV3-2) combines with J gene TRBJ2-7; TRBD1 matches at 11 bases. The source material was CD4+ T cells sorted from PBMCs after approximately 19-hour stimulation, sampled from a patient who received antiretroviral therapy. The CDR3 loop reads CASSLPGQGAYEQYF. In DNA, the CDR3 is TGTGCCAGCAGTCTACCGGGACAGGGGGCCTACGAGCAGTACTTC.